The TCR beta chain under discussion was sequenced for a study of CD8+ T cells in alopecia areata. The sample's treatment: oral pan-JAK inhibitor, 5-10 mg twice daily. Investigators isolated RNA and reverse transcribed it into cDNA to act as the sequencing template. Clones were read by immunoSEQ multiplex PCR, and TCRdb kept only the in-frame ones, dropping some. The sample records some 110,000 clones, about three fifths being singletons. Germline CDR1 LNHDA, CDR2 SQIVND (reference sequence). Trimming took off 6 bases at V and 5 bases at J, with 17 bases between the two ends. This CDR3 has 15 amino acids.

The TCR sequence derives from a human donor with alopecia areata. Source: CD8+ T cells sorted from blood, taken at week 24, from a patient treated with tofacitinib. The chain uses TRBV19 and TRBJ2-1; D is possibly TRBD1 or TRBD2 (6 bases each). The CDR3 spells CASRSPGGGDNEQFF. The CDR3 DNA reads as TGTGCCAGTAGGTCCCCCGGGGGCGGGGACAATGAGCAGTTCTTC.